The TCR beta chain described here comes from a study of cytomegalovirus exposure and HLA in healthy donors. Study-level results: Subsequent analysis found a tendency for first-cohort TCR clusters to co-occur within the 90 to 150 validation repertoires.

Germline V gene data show CDR1 as SGHVS and CDR2 as FQNEAQ. V gave up 1 base and J gave up 3 bases, with 20 bases separating them. The CDR3 is 18 amino acids. Concerning this clone itself: Its antigen remains unidentified.

TCRdb's table, derived via immunoSEQ multiplex PCR, lists solely in-frame clones and lacks some. The sample gives 90,000 to 150,000 clones, roughly 88% of which show up once; about 6.3% is in the top ten. Material for sequencing was PBMCs. This chain joins TRBV7-8 and TRBJ2-3; D may be TRBD2 (6 bases). This clonotype was obtained from a woman aged 18-29 years in good health and CMV-seropositive. CDR3 protein: CASSLEGVGGLPTDTQYF. Written as DNA, the CDR3 is TGTGCCAGCAGCTTAGAAGGGGTCGGGGGACTCCCAACAGATACGCAGTATTTT.